These 5 T cell receptor beta chains were all obtained from the same sample, sequenced in a study of molecular identifiers for immune sequencing clone quantification. TCRdb passed the PCR reads through MiXCR, listing each CDR3 protein once. The data contain 250,000 to 400,000 distinct CDR3 sequences, about 20% of them singletons. What was sequenced was naive CD8+ T cells from blood, with Jurkat cell RNA spiked in. The subset was: FACS-sorted CD8+CD4-CCR7+CD45RA+ naive T cells. The receptors derive from a human donor in good health. Some libraries in this study had Jurkat cell RNA spiked in.

This clonotype was seen repeatedly, ten times or more. The rearrangement joins TRBV13 to TRBJ1-2, with D tentatively TRBD1 (5 bases). V lost 8 bases and J lost 4, with 17 bases in between. The germline gives CDR1 PRHDT, CDR2 FYEKMQ (reference sequence). The CDR3 has 14 residues. The CDR3 nucleotides are TGTGCCAGCGCCGGGACCGAGCTTCCCTATGGCTACACCTTC. Its protein product is CASAGTELPYGYTF.

This clonotype was picked up many times. The CDR3 DNA is TGTGCCAGCAGCTTGGGACCGGGACAGGGTCCCTCTGCAACTAATGAAAAACTGTTTTTT. Translating it yields CASSLGPGQGPSATNEKLFF. This chain joins TRBV5-6 and TRBJ1-4; 9 bases map to TRBD1. Per the germline V gene, CDR1 is SGHDT and CDR2 is YYEEEE. This CDR3 has 20 amino acids. The trim removed 0 bases at V and 0 bases at J, leaving 12 bases unmatched.

Ten or more counts support this clonotype. The CDR3 loop is CASSTNPWTGANYGYTF. CDR3 bases: TGCGCCAGCAGCACGAACCCATGGACGGGAGCTAACTATGGCTACACCTTC. This chain uses TRBV4-3 with TRBJ1-2, with no clear D. Trimming left V 5 bases short and J 0 bases short, with 19 bases between. CDR1 and CDR2 from the germline V gene are LGHNA and YSLEER. The CDR3 length is 17 residues.

This clonotype was found a few times. CDR3 protein: CASSQRPGLGPNEQFF. The DNA of the CDR3 is TGCGCCAGCAGCCAACGTCCGGGACTAGGGCCTAATGAGCAGTTCTTC. The chain recombines TRBV4-1 with TRBJ2-1, with TRBD2 identical over 8 bases. J was trimmed by 7 bases and V by 2 bases; bases with no gene match: 10. Germline loops: CDR1 MGHRA, CDR2 YSYEKL. The CDR3 extends over 16 amino acids.

V is TRBV13 and J is TRBJ2-7; a weak D match, TRBD1 (6 bases). The germline gives CDR1 PRHDT, CDR2 FYEKMQ (reference sequence). This CDR3 comprises 14 residues. The ends were cut back, 2 bases at V and 5 bases at J, with 13 bases in the middle. The CDR3 loop reads CASSLSRGSDEQYF. The CDR3 DNA reads as TGTGCCAGCAGCTTAAGCAGGGGATCGGACGAGCAGTACTTC.